The 7 T cell receptor beta chains below all came from one sample that was sequenced in a study of cytomegalovirus exposure and HLA in healthy donors. A multiplex PCR was run with 60 Vbeta primers and 13 Jbeta primers. Generated by immunoSEQ multiplex PCR, the TCRdb table keeps only in-frame clones and is missing some. The table for this sample gives about 78,000 clones. The sample taken for sequencing was PBMCs. Receptors were obtained from a female donor in good health and CMV-seropositive.

The rearrangement links TRBV28 to TRBJ2-2; 11 nucleotides agree with TRBD2. The V segment lost 6 bases and the J segment 6 bases; nucleotides outside the gene matches: 6. Germline-derived CDR1 and CDR2 are MDHEN and SYDVKM. The CDR3 runs 15 residues. The CDR3 bases are TGTGCCAGCAGAATACTAGCGGGAGTCCCCGGGGAGCTGTTTTTT. Amino acids: CASRILAGVPGELFF. Together with reference TRBV28 and TRBJ2-2, the CDR3 gives the full variable domain: DVKVTQSSRYLVKRTGEKVFLECVQDMDHENMFWYRQDPGLGLRLIYFSYDVKMKEKGDIPEGYSVSREKKERFSLILESASTNQTSMYLCASRILAGVPGELFFGEGSRLTVL.

The chain combines TRBV7-2 with TRBJ2-7; 7 bases align to TRBD2. V was pared by 1 base and J by 6 bases, with 6 bases of the junction left unmatched. Germline CDR1 is SGHTA and CDR2 is FQGNSA. This CDR3 has 14 amino acids. CDR3: CASSLDSGGGEQYF. In DNA, the CDR3 is TGTGCCAGCAGCTTAGACTCGGGGGGTGGCGAGCAGTACTTC.

The V and J genes are TRBV4-3 and TRBJ2-1; 8 positions agree with TRBD2. This CDR3 contains 16 residues. Unmatched junction bases numbered 8, after V lost 4 bases and J lost 3 bases. CDR1 is LGHNA, CDR2 YSLEER, per germline. The CDR3 loop is CASSPVGAGVYNEQFF. The CDR3 bases are TGCGCCAGCAGCCCCGTTGGAGCGGGGGTCTACAATGAGCAGTTCTTC.

The chain couples TRBV6-5 to TRBJ2-5; 13 bases fit TRBD2. The germline V gene encodes CDR1 MNHEY and CDR2 SVGAGI. Trimming at V came to 2 bases and at J to 5 bases, leaving 5 bases not matched to a gene. The CDR3 loop spans 16 amino acids. The chain's CDR3 is CASSYPLAGGEETQYF. In DNA, the CDR3 is TGTGCCAGCAGTTACCCACTAGCGGGGGGGGAGGAGACCCAGTACTTC.

J is TRBJ1-1 and V is TRBV30; D may be TRBD1 (5 bases). The CDR3 loop spans 13 amino acids. Germline V gene sequence: CDR1 GTSNPN, CDR2 SVGIG (reference sequence). Trimming took off 1 base at V and 2 bases at J, with 8 bases between the two ends. The CDR3 spells CAWSEQENTEAFF. The CDR3 DNA is TGTGCCTGGAGTGAACAGGAAAACACTGAAGCTTTCTTT.

The V call is TRBV5-1, the J call TRBJ1-2; no clear D. Germline lookup yields CDR1 SGHRS and CDR2 YFSETQ. The germline V and J ends were trimmed by 0 bases and 4 bases, with 7 bases remaining between them. This CDR3 has 13 residues. CDR3 nucleotide sequence: TGCGCCAGCAGCTTGGGGTTCGGCTATGGCTACACCTTC. Translating it yields CASSLGFGYGYTF.

The CDR3 bases are TGCGCCAGCAGCTTGGGGGACAGGGGGTTTAATACGGAACCCCTCCACTTT. It encodes CASSLGDRGFNTEPLHF. This rearrangement joins TRBV5-1 to TRBJ1-6, with TRBD1 matching 11 bases. V trimming: 0 bases; J trimming: 12 bases; junction bases outside the gene matches: 11. There are 17 residues in the CDR3. Germline assignment: CDR1 SGHRS and CDR2 YFSETQ.